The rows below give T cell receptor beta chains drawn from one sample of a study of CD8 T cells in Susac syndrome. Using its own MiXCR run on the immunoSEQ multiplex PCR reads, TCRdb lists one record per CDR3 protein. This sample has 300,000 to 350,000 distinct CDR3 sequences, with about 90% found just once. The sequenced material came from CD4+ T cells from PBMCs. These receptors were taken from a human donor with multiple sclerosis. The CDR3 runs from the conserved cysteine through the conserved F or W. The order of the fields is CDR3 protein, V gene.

CDR3: CASSFVQGAVYGYTF
V: TRBV12-3/TRBV12-4

CDR3: CAIARGDYEQYF
V: TRBV10-3

CDR3: CASSLISSPSTDTQYF
V: TRBV27

CDR3: CASSISTGGMNTEAFF
V: TRBV19

CDR3: CASSQTDRGWTNEKLFF
V: TRBV4-1

CDR3: CASSEALGGFNNEQFF
V: TRBV2

CDR3: CASASDPEAFF
V: TRBV21-1

CDR3: CASSIRGTGELFF
V: TRBV19

CDR3: CTSRFQGKETQYF
V: TRBV1

CDR3: CASSTRGHASSGANVLTF
V: TRBV19

CDR3: CSARAPWNSYEQYF
V: TRBV20-1

CDR3: CASSTEGGVQETQYF
V: TRBV7-9

CDR3: CASSGFQGASTEAFF
V: TRBV9

CDR3: CASSKRGEQYF
V: TRBV19

CDR3: CASSQALAGGPYGVGGELFF
V: TRBV3-1

CDR3: CASSGRPQYF
V: TRBV2

CDR3: CAWRGLAAQETQYF
V: TRBV30

CDR3: CASSLDSNNEQFF
V: TRBV5-1

CDR3: CASSPSQGARWGYTF
V: TRBV27

CDR3: CASSLDEGTQYF
V: TRBV7-2

CDR3: CAWRDGNSNQPQHF
V: TRBV30

CDR3: CASSLGDSRGEQYF
V: TRBV5-1

CDR3: CASSPPGRREQFF
V: TRBV4-3

CDR3: CASSYEGLYQETQYF
V: TRBV6-2/TRBV6-3

CDR3: CASSPGVSGAYEQYF
V: TRBV5-4

CDR3: CASSFSNEKLFF
V: TRBV13

CDR3: CASSYSPDREGVKLFF
V: TRBV6-5

CDR3: CASSPPRVLSSYEQYF
V: TRBV4-3

CDR3: CASSSQKGRRTEAFF
V: TRBV6-5

CDR3: CASSEGPGPGEQFF
V: TRBV6-1

CDR3: CASSLGTSGNPLYNEQFF
V: TRBV13

CDR3: CASSPRRESFYEQYF
V: TRBV18

CDR3: CASSHTQETQYF
V: TRBV14

CDR3: CASSLQGGENTEAFF
V: TRBV5-1

CDR3: CASSPGGLAVYEQYF
V: TRBV7-3

CDR3: CAWSPPGSLDTQYF
V: TRBV30

CDR3: CASSQVKGTTEAFF
V: TRBV14

CDR3: CSVEGQGTLSFNEQFF
V: TRBV29-1

CDR3: CASSLESGGTYEQYF
V: TRBV5-1

CDR3: CASSPSESEAFF
V: TRBV18

CDR3: CATRVSQDTQYF
V: TRBV24-1

CDR3: CASSDFSVGYTF
V: TRBV11-2

CDR3: CASSSVSQGGNEQFF
V: TRBV6-2/TRBV6-3

CDR3: CSAAHQGYDYGYTF
V: TRBV20-1

CDR3: CASSSGTGLRSNQPQHF
V: TRBV6-2/TRBV6-3

CDR3: CASSLYRTGQNTGELFF
V: TRBV7-3

CDR3: CASSLDGSGTGELFF
V: TRBV5-1

CDR3: CASSSKTPTRNEQFF
V: TRBV6-6

CDR3: CSVAGGTTNEKLFF
V: TRBV29-1

CDR3: CASRRGRANEKLFF
V: TRBV2

CDR3: CASSSLAANEQFF
V: TRBV12-3/TRBV12-4

CDR3: CSAAQYRGIYSNQPQHF
V: TRBV20-1

CDR3: CASSLGNRNYGYTF
V: TRBV11-2